This T cell receptor beta chain was obtained from a study of siplizumab effects on memory and regulatory T cells. The ends lost 3 bases at V and 2 bases at J; junction bases unmatched: 7. This CDR3 comprises 15 residues. Germline V gene lookup returns CDR1 SGHVS and CDR2 FNYEAQ. Clones were sequenced by immunoSEQ multiplex PCR, and TCRdb holds only the in-frame ones, with some missing. The sample contains roughly 100,000 clones, roughly 92% of which appear only once. The material sequenced was CD4+ T cells sorted from blood. This sequence originates from a human donor in good health. The genes are TRBV7-6 and TRBJ2-7; 7 nucleotides line up with TRBD1. CDR3 bases: TGTGCCAGCAGCTTCTGGGCCCAGGGGGCCTACGAGCAGTACTTC. Protein: CASSFWAQGAYEQYF.